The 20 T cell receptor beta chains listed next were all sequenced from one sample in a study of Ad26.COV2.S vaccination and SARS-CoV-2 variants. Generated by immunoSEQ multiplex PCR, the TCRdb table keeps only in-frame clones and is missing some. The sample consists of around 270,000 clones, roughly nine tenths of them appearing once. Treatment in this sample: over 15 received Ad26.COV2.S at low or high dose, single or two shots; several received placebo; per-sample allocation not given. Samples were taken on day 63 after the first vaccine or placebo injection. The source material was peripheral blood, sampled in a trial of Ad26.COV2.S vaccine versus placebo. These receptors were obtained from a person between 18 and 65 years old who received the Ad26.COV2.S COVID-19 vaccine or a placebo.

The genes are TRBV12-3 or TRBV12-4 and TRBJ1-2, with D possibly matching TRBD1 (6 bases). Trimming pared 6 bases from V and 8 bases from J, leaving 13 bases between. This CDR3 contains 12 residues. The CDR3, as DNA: TGTGCCAGCAGCCCCGCAGGGGACGGCTACACCTTC. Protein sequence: CASSPAGDGYTF.

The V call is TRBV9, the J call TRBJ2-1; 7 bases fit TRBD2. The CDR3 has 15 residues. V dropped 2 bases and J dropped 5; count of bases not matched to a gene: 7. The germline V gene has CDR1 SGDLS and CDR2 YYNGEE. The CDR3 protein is CASSVAPAGHNEQFF. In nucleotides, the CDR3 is TGTGCCAGCAGCGTGGCCCCAGCGGGGCACAATGAGCAGTTCTTC.

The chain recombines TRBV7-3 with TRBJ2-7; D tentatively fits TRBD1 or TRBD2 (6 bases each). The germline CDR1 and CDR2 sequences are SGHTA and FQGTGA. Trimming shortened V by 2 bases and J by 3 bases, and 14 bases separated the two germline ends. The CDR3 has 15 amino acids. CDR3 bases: TGTGCCAGCAGCTTAGGGGTCGGGGGCCTCTACGAGCAGTACGTC. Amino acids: CASSLGVGGLYEQYV.

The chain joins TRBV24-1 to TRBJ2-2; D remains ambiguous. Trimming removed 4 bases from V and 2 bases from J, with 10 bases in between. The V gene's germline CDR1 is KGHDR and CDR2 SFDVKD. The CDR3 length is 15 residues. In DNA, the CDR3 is TGTGCCACCAGTGAGCCAGGAGTTAACACCGGGGAGCTGTTTTTT. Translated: CATSEPGVNTGELFF.

This CDR3 reads CASSIGGRNIQYF. The CDR3, as DNA: TGTGCCAGTAGTATAGGGGGGAGGAACATTCAGTACTTC. This chain uses TRBV19 with TRBJ2-4, with D possibly matching TRBD2 (6 bases). The CDR3 spans 13 residues. Looked up from germline, CDR1 is LNHDA and CDR2 is SQIVND (reference sequence). Trimming took off 1 base at V and 7 bases at J, with 8 bases between the two ends.

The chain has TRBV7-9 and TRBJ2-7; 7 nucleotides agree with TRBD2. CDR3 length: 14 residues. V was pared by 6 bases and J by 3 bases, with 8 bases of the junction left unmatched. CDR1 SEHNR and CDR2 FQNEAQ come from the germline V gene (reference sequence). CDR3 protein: CASSPSGEVYEQYV. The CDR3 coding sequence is TGTGCCAGCAGTCCAAGCGGGGAAGTCTACGAGCAGTACGTC.

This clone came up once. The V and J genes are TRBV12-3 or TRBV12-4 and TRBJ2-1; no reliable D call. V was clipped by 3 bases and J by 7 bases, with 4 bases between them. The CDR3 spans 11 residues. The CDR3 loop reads CASSFTNEQFF. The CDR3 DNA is TGTGCCAGCAGTTTCACAAATGAGCAGTTCTTC.

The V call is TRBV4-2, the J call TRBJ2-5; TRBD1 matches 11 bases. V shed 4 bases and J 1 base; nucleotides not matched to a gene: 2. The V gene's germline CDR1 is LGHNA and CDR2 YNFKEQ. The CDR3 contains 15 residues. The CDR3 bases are TGTGCCAGCAGCCTAGGGACAGGGGGCCAAGAGACCCAGTACTTC. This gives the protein CASSLGTGGQETQYF.

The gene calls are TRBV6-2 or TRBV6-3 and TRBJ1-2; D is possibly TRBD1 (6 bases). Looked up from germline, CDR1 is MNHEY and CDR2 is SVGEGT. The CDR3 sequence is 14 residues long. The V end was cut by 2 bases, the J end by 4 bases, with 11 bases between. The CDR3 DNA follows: TGTGCCAGCAGTTACGGGACATTAACCTATGGCTACACCTTC. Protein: CASSYGTLTYGYTF.

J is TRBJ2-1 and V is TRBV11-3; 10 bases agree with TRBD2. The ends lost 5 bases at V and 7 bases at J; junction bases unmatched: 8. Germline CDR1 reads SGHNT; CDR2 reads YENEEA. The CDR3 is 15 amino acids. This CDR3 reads CASSPSGSAGNEQFF. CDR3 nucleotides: TGTGCCAGCAGCCCTAGCGGGAGCGCTGGGAATGAGCAGTTCTTC.

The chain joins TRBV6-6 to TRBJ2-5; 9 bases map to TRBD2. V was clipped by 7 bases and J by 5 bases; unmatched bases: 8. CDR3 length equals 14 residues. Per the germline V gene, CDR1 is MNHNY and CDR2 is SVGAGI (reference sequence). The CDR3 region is CASIGAGGLETQYF. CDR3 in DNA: TGTGCCAGCATTGGGGCGGGGGGGCTTGAGACCCAGTACTTC.

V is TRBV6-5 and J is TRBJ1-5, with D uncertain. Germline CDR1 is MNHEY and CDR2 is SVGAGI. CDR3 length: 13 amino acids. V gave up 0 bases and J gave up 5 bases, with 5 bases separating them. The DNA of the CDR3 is TGTGCCAGCAGTTACTCGGAACATCAGCCCCAGCATTTT. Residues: CASSYSEHQPQHF.

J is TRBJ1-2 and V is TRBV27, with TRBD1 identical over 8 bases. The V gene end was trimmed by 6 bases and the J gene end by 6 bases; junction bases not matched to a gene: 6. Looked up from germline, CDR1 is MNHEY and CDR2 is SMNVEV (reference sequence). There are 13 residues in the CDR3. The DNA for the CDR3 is TGTGCCAGCAGGACGACAGGGGAGAATGGCTACACCTTC. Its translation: CASRTTGENGYTF.

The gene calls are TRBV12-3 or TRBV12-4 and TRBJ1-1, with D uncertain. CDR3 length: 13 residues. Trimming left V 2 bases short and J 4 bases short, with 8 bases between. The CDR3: CASSLQWGTEAFF. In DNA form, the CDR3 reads TGTGCCAGCAGTTTACAATGGGGCACTGAAGCTTTCTTT.

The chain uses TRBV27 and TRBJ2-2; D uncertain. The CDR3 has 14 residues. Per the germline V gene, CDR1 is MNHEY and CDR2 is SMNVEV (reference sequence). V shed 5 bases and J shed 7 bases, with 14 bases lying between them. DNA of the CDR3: TGTGCCAGCAGTCCCCGGGCCGTTCTCGGGGAGCTGTTTTTT. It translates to CASSPRAVLGELFF.

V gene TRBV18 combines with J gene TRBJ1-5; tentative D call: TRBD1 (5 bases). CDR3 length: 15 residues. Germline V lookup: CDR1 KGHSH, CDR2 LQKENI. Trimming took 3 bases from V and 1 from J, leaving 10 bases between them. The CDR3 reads CASSPLRGSNQPQHF. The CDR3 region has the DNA TGTGCCAGCTCACCCCTTAGGGGAAGCAATCAGCCCCAGCATTTT.

CDR3 nucleotide sequence: TGTGCCAGCAGCCGCGGGACTAGCGGGGGCTATGGCACAGATACGCAGTATTTT. It is translated as CASSRGTSGGYGTDTQYF. The J gene is TRBJ2-3, the V gene TRBV7-9; TRBD2 agrees at 14 bases. CDR1 and CDR2 (germline): SEHNR, FQNEAQ (reference sequence). CDR3 length: 18 amino acids. Trimming removed 5 bases from V and 1 base from J; junction bases left unmatched: 8.

Written as DNA, the CDR3 is TGTGCCTGGAGTCTAAAGGGAGGCGGGAATTCACCCCTCCACTTT. Encoded protein: CAWSLKGGGNSPLHF. The chain employs TRBV30 and TRBJ1-6; D remains ambiguous. V was clipped by 2 bases and J by 7 bases, with 15 bases between them. This CDR3 region has 15 residues. Germline lookup yields CDR1 GTSNPN and CDR2 SVGIG (reference sequence).

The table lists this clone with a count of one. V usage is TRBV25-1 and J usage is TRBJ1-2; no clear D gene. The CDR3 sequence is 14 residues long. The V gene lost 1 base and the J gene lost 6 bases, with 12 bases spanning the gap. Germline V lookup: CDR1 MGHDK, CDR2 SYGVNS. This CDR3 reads CASSEWERADGYTF. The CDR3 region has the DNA TGTGCCAGCAGTGAATGGGAGAGGGCGGATGGCTACACCTTC.

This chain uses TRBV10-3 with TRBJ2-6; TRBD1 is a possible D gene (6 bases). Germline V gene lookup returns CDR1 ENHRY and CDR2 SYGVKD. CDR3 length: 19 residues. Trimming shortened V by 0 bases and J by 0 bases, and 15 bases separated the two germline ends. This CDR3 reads CAISESMDSLSSGANVLTF. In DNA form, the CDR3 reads TGTGCCATCAGTGAGTCTATGGACAGTCTTAGCTCTGGGGCCAACGTCCTGACTTTC.